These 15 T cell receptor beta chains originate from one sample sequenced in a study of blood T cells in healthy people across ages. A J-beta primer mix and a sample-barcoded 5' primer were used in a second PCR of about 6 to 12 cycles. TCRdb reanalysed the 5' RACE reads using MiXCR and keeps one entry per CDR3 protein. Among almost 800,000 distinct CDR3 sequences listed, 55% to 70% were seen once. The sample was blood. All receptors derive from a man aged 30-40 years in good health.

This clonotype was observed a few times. The CDR3 DNA reads TGTGCCAGCAGCGTAGGTCAGAAGACCAATGAGCAGTTCTTC. Amino acid sequence: CASSVGQKTNEQFF. The chain is built from TRBV9 and TRBJ2-1; the D is unclear. Germline V lookup: CDR1 SGDLS, CDR2 YYNGEE. The CDR3 extends over 14 amino acids. V lost 0 bases and J lost 6, with 10 bases in between. The entire variable domain, with the rest obtained from reference TRBV9 and TRBJ2-1, is as follows: DSGVTQTPKHLITATGQRVTLRCSPRSGDLSVYWYQQSLDQGLQFLIQYYNGEERAKGNILERFSAQQFPDLHSELNLSSLELGDSALYFCASSVGQKTNEQFFGPGTRLTVL.

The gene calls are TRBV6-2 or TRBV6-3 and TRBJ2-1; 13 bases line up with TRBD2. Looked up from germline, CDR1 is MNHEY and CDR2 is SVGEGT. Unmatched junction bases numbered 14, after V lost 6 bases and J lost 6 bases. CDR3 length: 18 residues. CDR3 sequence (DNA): TGTGCCAGCAGCACGCATGACATAACTAGCGGGAGGGCCAATGAGCAGTTCTTC. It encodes CASSTHDITSGRANEQFF.

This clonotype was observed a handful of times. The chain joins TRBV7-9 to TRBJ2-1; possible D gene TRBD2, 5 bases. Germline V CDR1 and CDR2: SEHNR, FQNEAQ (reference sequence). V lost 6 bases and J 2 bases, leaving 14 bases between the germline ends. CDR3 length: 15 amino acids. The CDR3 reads CASRPRDRPYNEQFF. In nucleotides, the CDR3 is TGTGCCAGCAGACCTCGGGATCGGCCCTACAATGAGCAGTTCTTC.

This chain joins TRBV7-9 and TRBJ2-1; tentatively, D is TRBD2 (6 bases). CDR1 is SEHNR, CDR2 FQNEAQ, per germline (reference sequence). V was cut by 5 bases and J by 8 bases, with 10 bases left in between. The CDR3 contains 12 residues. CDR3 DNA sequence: TGTGCCAGCAGCCGGGAGTTCCATGAGCAGTTCTTC. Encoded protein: CASSREFHEQFF.

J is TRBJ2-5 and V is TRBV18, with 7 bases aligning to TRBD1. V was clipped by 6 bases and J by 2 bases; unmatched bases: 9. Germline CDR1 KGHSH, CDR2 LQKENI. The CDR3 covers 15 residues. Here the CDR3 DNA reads TGTGCCAGCTCCACCCAGGGGGTCTTGCAAGAGACCCAGTACTTC. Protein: CASSTQGVLQETQYF.

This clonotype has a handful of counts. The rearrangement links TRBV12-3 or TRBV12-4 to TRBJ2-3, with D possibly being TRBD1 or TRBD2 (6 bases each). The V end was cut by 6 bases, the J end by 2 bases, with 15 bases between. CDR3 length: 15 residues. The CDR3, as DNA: TGTGCCAGCAGATTGGCGAGGGGGGACACAGATACGCAGTATTTT. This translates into CASRLARGDTDTQYF.

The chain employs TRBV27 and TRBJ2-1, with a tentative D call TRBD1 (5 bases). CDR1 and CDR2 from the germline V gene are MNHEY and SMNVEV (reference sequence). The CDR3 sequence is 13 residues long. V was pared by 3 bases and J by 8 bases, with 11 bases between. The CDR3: CASSLSRVDEQFF. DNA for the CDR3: TGTGCCAGCAGTTTGTCCAGGGTCGATGAGCAGTTCTTC.

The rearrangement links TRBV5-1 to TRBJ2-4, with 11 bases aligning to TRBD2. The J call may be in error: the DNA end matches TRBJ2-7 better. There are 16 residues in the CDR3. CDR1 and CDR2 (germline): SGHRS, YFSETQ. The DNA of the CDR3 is TGCGCCAGCAGCAGGGCGGCGGGACTAGCGGAGTACGAGCAGTACTTC. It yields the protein CASSRAAGLAEYEQYF.

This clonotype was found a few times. The CDR3, as DNA: TGTGCCAGCAGCTTGGTAGGGATCGACTATGGCTACACCTTC. Its protein product is CASSLVGIDYGYTF. V and J are TRBV7-2 and TRBJ1-2; D ambiguous. Germline V gene sequence: CDR1 SGHTA, CDR2 FQGNSA. This CDR3 comprises 14 residues. The V gene lost 3 bases and the J gene lost 3 bases, with 11 bases spanning the gap.

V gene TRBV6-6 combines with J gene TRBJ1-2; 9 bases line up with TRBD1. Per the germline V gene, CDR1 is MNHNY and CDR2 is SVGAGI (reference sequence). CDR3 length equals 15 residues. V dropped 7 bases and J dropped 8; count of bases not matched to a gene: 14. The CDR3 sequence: CASTQGPGQGRGYTF. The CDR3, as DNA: TGTGCCAGCACCCAAGGTCCAGGACAGGGGCGCGGCTACACCTTC.

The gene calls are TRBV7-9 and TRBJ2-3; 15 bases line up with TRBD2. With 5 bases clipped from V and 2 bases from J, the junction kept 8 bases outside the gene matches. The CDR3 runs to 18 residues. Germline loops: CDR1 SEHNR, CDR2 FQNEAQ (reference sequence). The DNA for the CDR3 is TGTGCCAGCAGCCTCCCCCGGACTAGCGGGAGGGCCACAGATACGCAGTATTTT. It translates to CASSLPRTSGRATDTQYF.

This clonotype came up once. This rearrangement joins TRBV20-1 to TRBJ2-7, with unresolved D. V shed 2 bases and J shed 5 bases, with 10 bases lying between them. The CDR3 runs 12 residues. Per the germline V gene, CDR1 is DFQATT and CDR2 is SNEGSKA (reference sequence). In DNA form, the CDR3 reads TGCAGTGCTAGATCCATAGGGAACGAGCAGTACTTC. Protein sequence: CSARSIGNEQYF.

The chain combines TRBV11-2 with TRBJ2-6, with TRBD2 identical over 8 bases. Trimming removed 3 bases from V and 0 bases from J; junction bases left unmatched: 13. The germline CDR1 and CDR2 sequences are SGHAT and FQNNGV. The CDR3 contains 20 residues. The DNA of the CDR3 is TGTGCCAGCAGCTTGAGAAGTCTAGCGGGCCGGGGCTCTGGGGCCAACGTCCTGACTTTC. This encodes CASSLRSLAGRGSGANVLTF.

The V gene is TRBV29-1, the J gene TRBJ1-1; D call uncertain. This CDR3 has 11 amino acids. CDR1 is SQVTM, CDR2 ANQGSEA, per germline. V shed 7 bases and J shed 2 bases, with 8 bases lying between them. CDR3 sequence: CSACLNTEAFF. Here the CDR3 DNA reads TGCAGCGCCTGTCTTAACACTGAAGCTTTCTTT.

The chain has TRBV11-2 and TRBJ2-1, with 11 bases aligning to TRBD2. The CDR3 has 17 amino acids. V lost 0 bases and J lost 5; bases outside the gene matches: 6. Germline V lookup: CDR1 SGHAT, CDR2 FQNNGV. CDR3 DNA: TGTGCCAGCAGCTTAGATAATAGCGGGGGGGCCCACAATGAGCAGTTCTTC. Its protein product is CASSLDNSGGAHNEQFF.